Shown below are 9 T cell receptor beta chains from a single sample sequenced in a study of cytomegalovirus exposure and HLA in healthy donors. Libraries were prepared by immunoSEQ multiplex PCR; TCRdb keeps only in-frame clonotypes and omits some of them. The sample consists of about 130,000 clones, about 80% of them appearing once. The sequencing input was PBMCs. The origin of the receptors is a man aged 25 to 45 in good health and CMV-seropositive.

This chain connects TRBV19 to TRBJ1-2; 11 bases match TRBD1. Germline assignment: CDR1 LNHDA and CDR2 SQIVND (reference sequence). J gave up 4 bases and V 5 bases, and 15 bases lay outside the gene matches. The CDR3 has 18 residues. CDR3 loop: CASSPGTGGSLRGYGYTF. The CDR3, as DNA: TGTGCCAGTAGTCCCGGGACAGGGGGATCCCTTCGCGGCTATGGCTACACCTTC.

The chain combines TRBV4-1 with TRBJ2-1, with TRBD2 as a possible D gene (5 bases). The CDR3 length is 15 residues. Germline V lookup: CDR1 MGHRA, CDR2 YSYEKL. V was pared by 4 bases and J by 4 bases, with 14 bases between. In DNA, the CDR3 is TGCGCCAGCAGCCCTCCGTCGAGCGGATACAATGAGCAGTTCTTC. Translating it yields CASSPPSSGYNEQFF.

The CDR3 sequence: CASSLSPRSGTEAFF. CDR3 nucleotides: TGCGCCAGCAGCTTAAGCCCGCGGTCGGGGACTGAAGCTTTCTTT. The chain uses TRBV5-1 and TRBJ1-1; the D is unclear. CDR3 size: 15 residues. From germline, CDR1 is SGHRS and CDR2 YFSETQ. Trimming took off 2 bases at V and 5 bases at J, with 16 bases between the two ends.

The V gene is TRBV10-3, the J gene TRBJ1-1; 7 bases map to TRBD1. Germline V gives CDR1 ENHRY, CDR2 SYGVKD. The V and J ends lost 11 bases and 3 bases, in that order; junction bases with no gene match: 3. CDR3 size: 11 residues. The CDR3 DNA reads as TGTGCCTCCGGGACAGACACTGAAGCTTTCTTT. Translated, it gives CASGTDTEAFF.

The chain carries TRBV9 and TRBJ2-7, with 8 bases fitting TRBD1. V was clipped by 3 bases and J by 2 bases; unmatched bases: 4. The CDR3 spans 14 residues. CDR1 is SGDLS, CDR2 YYNGEE, per germline. The CDR3 loop is CASSGGTGTYEQYF. For the CDR3, the DNA is TGTGCCAGCAGCGGCGGGACAGGAACCTACGAGCAGTACTTC.

This clone was seen more than once but under ten times. This rearrangement joins TRBV30 to TRBJ2-7, with D possibly being TRBD1 (5 bases). The V gene lost 4 bases and the J gene lost 3 bases, with 13 bases spanning the gap. Germline CDR1 GTSNPN, CDR2 SVGIG (reference sequence). This CDR3 has 13 amino acids. CDR3 nucleotides: TGTGCCTGGACCCCAGGGTACGGCTACGAGCAGTACTTC. Translating gives CAWTPGYGYEQYF.

The rearrangement joins TRBV9 to TRBJ2-2, with D uncertain. V lost 0 bases to trimming and J lost 6 bases, with 9 bases between them. Germline CDR1 and CDR2: SGDLS and YYNGEE. The CDR3 extends over 14 amino acids. The CDR3 DNA reads TGTGCCAGCAGCGTAGAAGGAGATTCCGGGGAGCTGTTTTTT. Its translation is CASSVEGDSGELFF.

This clone was seen a single time. This rearrangement joins TRBV6-5 to TRBJ1-1; 8 nucleotides agree with TRBD1. The trim removed 2 bases at V and 4 bases at J, leaving 6 bases unmatched. CDR3 length equals 15 residues. Looked up from germline, CDR1 is MNHEY and CDR2 is SVGAGI. CDR3 nucleotides: TGTGCCAGCAGTTACACGGACAGGGAGGGCACTGAAGCTTTCTTT. Translation: CASSYTDREGTEAFF.

This clone was observed a few times. The chain couples TRBV7-9 to TRBJ2-6; no firm D call. Trimming shortened V by 5 bases and J by 1 base, and 3 bases separated the two germline ends. The CDR3 is 13 residues long. Per germline, CDR1 SEHNR and CDR2 FQNEAQ (reference sequence). As DNA, the CDR3 is TGTGCCAGCAGCCCTTCTGGGGCCAACGTCCTGACTTTC. Protein product: CASSPSGANVLTF.